This T cell receptor (beta chain) was recovered during a study of tumor-infiltrating lymphocytes in localized non-small cell lung cancer. The wider study: From each patient, both tumor and uninvolved lung, non-adjacent to tumor, were sampled. Whole-study results and caveats: TCRbeta sequencing showed higher T cell infiltration in tumors than uninvolved lung. TCR sequencing covered a subset of patients with enough tissue.

Within the sample, this clone is large. Its matching antigen is unknown. Libraries were prepared by immunoSEQ multiplex PCR; TCRdb keeps only in-frame clonotypes and omits some of them. Among fewer than 8,500 clones listed, 70% to 80% were seen once. The sequenced material came from uninvolved lung tissue not adjacent to the tumor. The clonotype originates from a human donor with non-small cell lung cancer.

DNA of the CDR3: TGTGCCAGCAGTTCGGGACAGAAGGACACCGGGGAGCTGTTTTTT. This encodes CASSSGQKDTGELFF. The chain employs TRBV28 and TRBJ2-2; the match to TRBD1 covers 7 bases. V lost 4 bases to trimming and J lost 3 bases; unmatched junction nucleotides: 5. The CDR3 runs to 15 residues. CDR1 is MDHEN, CDR2 SYDVKM, per germline.